This entry describes one T cell receptor beta chain. Its matching antigen is unknown. The CDR3 extends over 15 amino acids. After removal of 6 bases from V and 4 bases from J, the junction contained 6 bases not matched to a gene. Germline V CDR1 and CDR2: MNHNY, SVGAGI (reference sequence). TCRdb keeps only in-frame clones here, not all; method: immunoSEQ multiplex PCR. The sample lists tens of thousands of clones, approximately 90% seen once, with around 8% in the top ten. This sample is drawn from a study of T cell responses to AZD1222 COVID-19 vaccine. Findings of the study overall: Repertoires were obtained solely post-peak T cell response. Just a handful of AZD1222 recipients were seropositive at baseline. Researchers report vaccine-associated CD4 TCRs spanning spike, with dominance at 160-218 and 743-854. Reportedly, nearly half of unique spike TCRs recognized epitopes outside B.1.351/B.1.1.7 mutations.

The chain recombines TRBV6-6 with TRBJ2-2; 9 bases map to TRBD1. The sequence came from an adult who received the AZD1222 COVID-19 vaccine. Sequenced here: peripheral blood, sampled 28 days after the second AZD1222 dose. CDR3 coding DNA: TGTGCCAGCAGATCCGGGACAGGGTTCACCGGGGAGCTGTTTTTT. Its protein is CASRSGTGFTGELFF.